The T cell receptor (beta chain) under discussion was sequenced for a study of T cells in Graves' hyperthyroidism and ophthalmopathy. The CDR3 loop spans 15 amino acids. Germline-derived CDR1 and CDR2 are MDHEN and SYDVKM. V was shortened by 5 bases and J by 0 bases, with 8 bases between the two germline ends. Amplification of TCR beta CDR3 regions was performed using RNA transcripts as template. During a first-round RT-PCR of the TCR CDR3, the HTBI primer set was used. TCRdb reprocessed the multiplex PCR reads via MiXCR and lists one record per CDR3 protein. This table holds about 350,000 distinct CDR3 sequences, around 13% found once. This clonotype was picked up many times.

The source of this sequence is a woman aged 25 to 39 with Graves' hyperthyroidism. Material for sequencing was blood. V and J are TRBV28 and TRBJ1-6, with D hard to call. The DNA for the CDR3 is TGTGCCAGCAGTCGAGGAAGCTCCTATAATTCACCCCTCCACTTT. Translation: CASSRGSSYNSPLHF. Complete variable domain (other parts from reference TRBV28 and TRBJ1-6): DVKVTQSSRYLVKRTGEKVFLECVQDMDHENMFWYRQDPGLGLRLIYFSYDVKMKEKGDIPEGYSVSREKKERFSLILESASTNQTSMYLCASSRGSSYNSPLHFGNGTRLTVT.